The present T cell receptor beta chain was sequenced within a study of beta chain features in type 1 diabetes (dated by TCRdb to 2016 to 2018). At the level of the whole study: Mean age, gender distribution, total cell number and subset yield were not different between patients and healthy donors. A total of about 100,000,000 sorted cells were examined across all samples, and RNA yield correlated strongly with the number of cells per subset. In the study, TCRB repertoires of sorted circulating CD4+ T cell subsets from recently diagnosed type 1 diabetes patients were compared with those of matched healthy donors. Regulatory and stem cell-like memory subsets were isolated from only 8 patients and roughly eight healthy donors, whereas naive and central memory subsets came from all 30 or so donors. What the authors observed across the whole study: Shorter templates might be favored by PCR, yet because patient and control samples were amplified and corrected together, any such skew would affect both groups equally. Because cDNA rather than genomic DNA was sequenced, highly expressing activated cells could have been over-represented, although no difference in activation and CD3 levels was found between groups. Only small numbers of individuals were included in the HLA sub-analyses, which left unresolved whether HLA type had any influence on TCRB rearrangement. In all four CD4+ subsets, TCRB CDR3 length was moderately but significantly shorter in type 1 diabetes patients. Naive, central memory and regulatory TCRB repertoires appeared to be more alike among patients than among healthy donors. Patients with type 1 diabetes made fewer insertions and deleted more nucleotides at VDJ recombination sites, implying thymic rearrangement abnormalities.

From each donor, a single peripheral blood sample of around 120 mL on average was drawn into heparinised tubes. Using a panel that included CD45RO, CCR7, CD25, CD127, CD95 and CD27, naive, central memory, regulatory and stem cell-like memory CD4+ T cells were sorted on a BD FACSAria II. All sorted populations exceeded 95% purity. PBMCs were isolated immediately by Lymphoprep density gradient centrifugation and stained directly without culture. To minimize batch effects, samples were stained and sorted in pairs, one healthy donor with one patient per experiment. Here V drops 4 bases and J drops 8 bases, and the junction holds 11 bases not matched to any gene. Taken from the germline V gene, the CDR1 and CDR2 loops are SGHDN and FVKESK. Measured from the cysteine to the phenylalanine, the CDR3 is 16 residues long. Here the CDR3 DNA is all that survives: 48 bases in frame from base 1. The entire amount of isolated RNA was reverse transcribed using the High Capacity cDNA Reverse Transcription Kit, so the sequenced TCRB transcripts were expressed ones. Deep immunoSEQ sequencing was applied to naive, central memory and regulatory T cell samples, giving an average of roughly 3.5 million total reads per sample. Sorted cells were lysed in RLT buffer and RNA was extracted with DNase-treated RNeasy Micro or Mini kits, depending on cell number. Each cell subset was processed separately to prevent cross-contamination, with patient and healthy donor samples processed together. Using the immunoSEQ multiplex PCR, TCRB sequences were amplified from cDNA into 87-bp fragments spanning the CDR3 region. Sequencing of the amplicons was done on the Illumina HiSeq platform. The authors processed their data as follows. PCR bias was computationally corrected using synthetic template baselines, reads within Hamming distance 2 were collapsed, and singletons that could not be merged were discarded. By aligning reads against IMGT, V, D and J genes, CDR3 length, and insertions or deletions at six rearrangement sites were assigned. Within each subset, clonotype counts were normalized to the number of sorted cells before true diversity and Gini coefficients were calculated with the tcR R package. The overlap coefficient, calculated on TCRB nucleotide sequences, was used to quantify repertoire sharing. Out-of-frame TCRB sequences from naive cells were analyzed as a proxy for the pre-selection repertoire. TCRdb limited this immuneACCESS table to in-frame rearrangements with V and J called. A share of clones is missing; checked studies link under half to unresolved V genes, and the rest is unexplained. V, J and clone size derive from that table, while D and trimming were established from the DNA sequence. The sample has roughly 700,000 clones on record, about an eighth of them singletons. The top ten clones comprise 0.02% to 0.025% of the sample.

This clone has a handful of counts. Its specific antigen is unknown. Base quality data are lacking; no much larger clone is found one base away. This receptor was identified in a man between 18 and 35 years old with type 1 diabetes. The chain is assembled from TRBV14 and TRBJ1-4; TRBD1 lines up with 9 middle nucleotides. The sample taken for sequencing was naive CD4+ T cells from blood. The label giving this sample's cell subset or site can be read as: true naive CD4+ T cells. The DNA is TGTGCCAGCAGCCCGTTGGGACAGGGAAGGGAGGAAAAACTGTTTTTT. Its product reads: CASSPLGQGREEKLFF.